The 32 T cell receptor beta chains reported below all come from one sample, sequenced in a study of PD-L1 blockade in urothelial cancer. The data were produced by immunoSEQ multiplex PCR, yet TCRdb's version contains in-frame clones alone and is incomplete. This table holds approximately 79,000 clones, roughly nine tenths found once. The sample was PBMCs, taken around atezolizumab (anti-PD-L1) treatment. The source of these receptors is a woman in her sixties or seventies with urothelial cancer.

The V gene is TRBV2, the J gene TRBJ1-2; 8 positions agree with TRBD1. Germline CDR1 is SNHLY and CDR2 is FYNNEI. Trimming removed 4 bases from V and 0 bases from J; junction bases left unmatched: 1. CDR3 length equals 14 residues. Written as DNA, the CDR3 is TGTGCCAGCAGTGGGACAGGGCCTAACTATGGCTACACCTTC. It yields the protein CASSGTGPNYGYTF.

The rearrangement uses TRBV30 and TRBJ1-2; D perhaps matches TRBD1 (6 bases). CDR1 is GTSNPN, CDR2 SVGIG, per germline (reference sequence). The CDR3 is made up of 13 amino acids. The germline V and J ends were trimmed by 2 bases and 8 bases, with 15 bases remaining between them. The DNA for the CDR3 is TGTGCCTGGAGTTGGGGGGGGGCTCAGGGCTACACCTTC. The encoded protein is CAWSWGGAQGYTF. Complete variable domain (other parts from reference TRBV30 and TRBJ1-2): SQTIHQWPATLVQPVGSPLSLECTVEGTSNPNLYWYRQAAGRGLQLLFYSVGIGQISSEVPQNLSASRPQDRQFILSSKKLLLSDSGFYLCAWSWGGAQGYTFGSGTRLTVV.

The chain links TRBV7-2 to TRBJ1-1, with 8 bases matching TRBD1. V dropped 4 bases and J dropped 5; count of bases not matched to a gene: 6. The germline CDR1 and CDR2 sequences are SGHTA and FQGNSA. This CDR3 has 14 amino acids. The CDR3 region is CASSSSGQGTEAFF. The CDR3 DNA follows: TGTGCCAGCAGCTCCTCTGGACAGGGTACTGAAGCTTTCTTT.

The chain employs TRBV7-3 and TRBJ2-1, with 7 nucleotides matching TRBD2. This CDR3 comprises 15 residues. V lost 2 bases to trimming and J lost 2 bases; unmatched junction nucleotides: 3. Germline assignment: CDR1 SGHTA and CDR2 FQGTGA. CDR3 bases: TGTGCCAGCAGCTTATTGACTAGCACCTACAATGAGCAGTTCTTC. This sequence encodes CASSLLTSTYNEQFF. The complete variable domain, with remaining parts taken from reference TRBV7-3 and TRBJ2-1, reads GAGVSQTPSNKVTEKGKYVELRCDPISGHTALYWYRQSLGQGPEFLIYFQGTGAADDSGLPNDRFFAVRPEGSVSTLKIQRTERGDSAVYLCASSLLTSTYNEQFFGPGTRLTVL.

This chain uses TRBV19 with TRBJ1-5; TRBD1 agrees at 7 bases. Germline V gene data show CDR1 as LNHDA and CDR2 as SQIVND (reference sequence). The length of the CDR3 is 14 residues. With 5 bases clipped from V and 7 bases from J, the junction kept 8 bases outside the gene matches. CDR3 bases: TGTGCCAGTAGTCCCGACAGGGTGGGGCAGCCCCAGCATTTT. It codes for CASSPDRVGQPQHF.

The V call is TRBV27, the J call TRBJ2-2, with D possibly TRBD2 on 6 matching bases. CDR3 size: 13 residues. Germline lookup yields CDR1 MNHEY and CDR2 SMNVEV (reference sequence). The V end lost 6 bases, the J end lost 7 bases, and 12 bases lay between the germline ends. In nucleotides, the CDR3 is TGTGCCAGCAGCCGTCAGGGAGGCGGGGAGCTGTTTTTT. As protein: CASSRQGGGELFF.

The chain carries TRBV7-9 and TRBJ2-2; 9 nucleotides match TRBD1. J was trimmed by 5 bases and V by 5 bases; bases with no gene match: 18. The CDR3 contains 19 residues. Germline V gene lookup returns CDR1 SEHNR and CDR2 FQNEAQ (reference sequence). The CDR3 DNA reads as TGTGCCAGCAGCCAAGTCGGAAGACCCGGGACAGGGATGACCGGGGAGCTGTTTTTT. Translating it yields CASSQVGRPGTGMTGELFF.

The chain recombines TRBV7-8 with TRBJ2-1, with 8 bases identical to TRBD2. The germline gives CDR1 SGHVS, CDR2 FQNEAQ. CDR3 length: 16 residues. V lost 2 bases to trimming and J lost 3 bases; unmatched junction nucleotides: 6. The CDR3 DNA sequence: TGTGCCAGCAGCTTATATGGGACTAGGGACTACAATGAGCAGTTCTTC. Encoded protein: CASSLYGTRDYNEQFF.

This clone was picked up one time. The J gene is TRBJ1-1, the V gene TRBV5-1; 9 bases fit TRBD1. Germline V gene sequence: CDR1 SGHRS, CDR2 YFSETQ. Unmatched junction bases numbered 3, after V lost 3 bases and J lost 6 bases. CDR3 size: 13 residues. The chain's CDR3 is CASSSQGAAEAFF. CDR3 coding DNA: TGCGCCAGCAGCTCACAGGGGGCAGCTGAAGCTTTCTTT.

CDR3 coding DNA: TGTGCCACCAGCAAGGGACAGGGGACCACTGAAGCTTTCTTT. This translates into CATSKGQGTTEAFF. This chain connects TRBV15 to TRBJ1-1, with 10 bases identical to TRBD1. V lost 4 bases to trimming and J lost 4 bases; unmatched junction nucleotides: 3. The CDR3 loop spans 14 amino acids. Germline V lookup: CDR1 LNHNV, CDR2 YYDKDF (reference sequence).

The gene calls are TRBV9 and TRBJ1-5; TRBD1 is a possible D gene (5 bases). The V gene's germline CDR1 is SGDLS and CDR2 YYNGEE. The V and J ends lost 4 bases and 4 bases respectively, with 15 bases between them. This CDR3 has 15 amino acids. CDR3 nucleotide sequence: TGTGCCAGCAGCCCTCAGGGCGGATCTAATCAGCCCCAGCATTTT. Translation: CASSPQGGSNQPQHF.

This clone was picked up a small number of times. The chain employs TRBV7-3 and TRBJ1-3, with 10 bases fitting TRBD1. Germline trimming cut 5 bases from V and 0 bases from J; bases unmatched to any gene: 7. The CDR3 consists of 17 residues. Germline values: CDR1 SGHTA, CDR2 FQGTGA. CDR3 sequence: CASSPRQGASSGNTIYF. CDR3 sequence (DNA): TGTGCCAGCAGCCCTCGACAGGGGGCATCCTCTGGAAACACCATATATTTT.

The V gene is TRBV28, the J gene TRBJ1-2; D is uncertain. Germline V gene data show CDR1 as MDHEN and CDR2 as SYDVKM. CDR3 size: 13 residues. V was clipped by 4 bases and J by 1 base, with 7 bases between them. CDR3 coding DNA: TGTGCCAGCAGTTCGCAGGTTAACTATGGCTACACCTTC. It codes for CASSSQVNYGYTF.

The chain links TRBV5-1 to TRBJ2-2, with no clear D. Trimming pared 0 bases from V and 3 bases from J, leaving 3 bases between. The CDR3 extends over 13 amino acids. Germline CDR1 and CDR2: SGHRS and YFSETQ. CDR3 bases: TGCGCCAGCAGCTTGGCTGACACCGGGGAGCTGTTTTTT. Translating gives CASSLADTGELFF. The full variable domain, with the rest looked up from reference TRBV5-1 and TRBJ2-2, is KAGVTQTPRYLIKTRGQQVTLSCSPISGHRSVSWYQQTPGQGLQFLFEYFSETQRNKGNFPGRFSGRQFSNSRSEMNVSTLELGDSALYLCASSLADTGELFFGEGSRLTVL.

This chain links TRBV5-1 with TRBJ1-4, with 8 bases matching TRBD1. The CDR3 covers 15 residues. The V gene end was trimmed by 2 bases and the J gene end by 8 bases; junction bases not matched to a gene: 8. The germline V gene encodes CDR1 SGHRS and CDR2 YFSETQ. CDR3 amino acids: CASSLKTGVVEKLFF. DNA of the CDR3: TGCGCCAGCAGCTTAAAGACAGGGGTGGTAGAAAAACTGTTTTTT.

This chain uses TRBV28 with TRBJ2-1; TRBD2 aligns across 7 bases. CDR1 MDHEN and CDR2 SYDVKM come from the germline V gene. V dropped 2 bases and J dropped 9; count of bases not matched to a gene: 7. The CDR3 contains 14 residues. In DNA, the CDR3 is TGTGCCAGCAGTTTACCGTACCTAGCGGTTGAGCAGTTCTTC. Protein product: CASSLPYLAVEQFF.

The CDR3 region is CAWGVGGETDTQYF. Here the CDR3 DNA reads TGTGCCTGGGGAGTGGGAGGGGAAACAGATACGCAGTATTTT. This chain connects TRBV30 to TRBJ2-3; 7 nucleotides match TRBD2. This CDR3 has 14 residues. Germline values: CDR1 GTSNPN, CDR2 SVGIG (reference sequence). V dropped 5 bases and J dropped 3; count of bases not matched to a gene: 8.

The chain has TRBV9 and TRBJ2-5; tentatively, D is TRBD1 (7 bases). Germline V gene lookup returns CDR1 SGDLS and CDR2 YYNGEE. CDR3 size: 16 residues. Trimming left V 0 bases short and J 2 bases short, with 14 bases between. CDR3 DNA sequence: TGTGCCAGCAGCGTAGATACGACAGGGACTCAAGAGACCCAGTACTTC. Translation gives CASSVDTTGTQETQYF.

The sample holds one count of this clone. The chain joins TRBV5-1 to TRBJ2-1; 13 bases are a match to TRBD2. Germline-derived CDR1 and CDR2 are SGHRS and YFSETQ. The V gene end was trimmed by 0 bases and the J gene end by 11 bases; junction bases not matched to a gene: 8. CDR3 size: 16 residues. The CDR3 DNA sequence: TGCGCCAGCAGCTTGGTTACTAGCGGGAGGGCCCATAAGCAGTTCTTC. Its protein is CASSLVTSGRAHKQFF.

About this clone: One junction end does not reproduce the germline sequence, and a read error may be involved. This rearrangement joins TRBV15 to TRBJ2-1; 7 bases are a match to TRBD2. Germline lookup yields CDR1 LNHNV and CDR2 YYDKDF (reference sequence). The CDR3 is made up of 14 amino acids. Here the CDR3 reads CATSRASGYYEQFF. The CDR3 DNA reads TGTGCCACCAGCAGAGCTAGCGGCTACTATGAGCAGTTCTTC.

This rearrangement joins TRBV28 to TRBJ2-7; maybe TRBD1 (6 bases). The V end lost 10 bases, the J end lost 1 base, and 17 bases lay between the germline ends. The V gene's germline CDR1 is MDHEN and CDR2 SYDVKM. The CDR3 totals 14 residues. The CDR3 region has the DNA TGTGCCATCACCCCGGACAGCTTTTCCTACGAGCAGTACTTC. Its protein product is CAITPDSFSYEQYF. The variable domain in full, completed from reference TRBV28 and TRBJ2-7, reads DVKVTQSSRYLVKRTGEKVFLECVQDMDHENMFWYRQDPGLGLRLIYFSYDVKMKEKGDIPEGYSVSREKKERFSLILESASTNQTSMYLCAITPDSFSYEQYFGPGTRLTVT.

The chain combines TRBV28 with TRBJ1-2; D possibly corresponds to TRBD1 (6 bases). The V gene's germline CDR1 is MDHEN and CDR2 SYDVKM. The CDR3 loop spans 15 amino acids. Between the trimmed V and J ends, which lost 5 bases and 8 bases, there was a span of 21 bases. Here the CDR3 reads CASSITTGTIGGYTF. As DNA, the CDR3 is TGTGCCAGCAGTATAACGACAGGAACCATAGGGGGCTACACCTTC.

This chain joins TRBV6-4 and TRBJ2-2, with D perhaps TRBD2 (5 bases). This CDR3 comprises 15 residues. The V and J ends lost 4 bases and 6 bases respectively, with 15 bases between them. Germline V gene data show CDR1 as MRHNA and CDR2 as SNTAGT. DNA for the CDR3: TGTGCCAGCAGTGCCGGTCGGCTAGCCCCCGGGGAGCTGTTTTTT. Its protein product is CASSAGRLAPGELFF.

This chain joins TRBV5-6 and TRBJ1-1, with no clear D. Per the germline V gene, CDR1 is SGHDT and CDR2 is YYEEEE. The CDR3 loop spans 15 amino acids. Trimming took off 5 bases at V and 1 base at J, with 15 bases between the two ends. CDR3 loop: CASSQRTGGNTEAFF. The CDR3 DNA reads TGTGCCAGCAGTCAACGGACCGGAGGGAACACTGAAGCTTTCTTT.

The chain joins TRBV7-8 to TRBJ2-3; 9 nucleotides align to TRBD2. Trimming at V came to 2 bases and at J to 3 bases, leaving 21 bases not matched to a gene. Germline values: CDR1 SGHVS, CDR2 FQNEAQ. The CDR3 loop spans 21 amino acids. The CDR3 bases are TGTGCCAGCAGCTTATATCCCCAACCCCTCCGCGGGGGGGGCCGGACAGATACGCAGTATTTT. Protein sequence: CASSLYPQPLRGGGRTDTQYF.

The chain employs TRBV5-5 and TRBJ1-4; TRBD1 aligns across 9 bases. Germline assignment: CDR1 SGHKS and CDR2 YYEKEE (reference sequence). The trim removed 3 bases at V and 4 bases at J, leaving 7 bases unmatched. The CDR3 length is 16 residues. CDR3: CASSSDRGLVNEKLFF. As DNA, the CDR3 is TGTGCCAGCAGCTCGGACAGGGGACTAGTTAATGAAAAACTGTTTTTT.

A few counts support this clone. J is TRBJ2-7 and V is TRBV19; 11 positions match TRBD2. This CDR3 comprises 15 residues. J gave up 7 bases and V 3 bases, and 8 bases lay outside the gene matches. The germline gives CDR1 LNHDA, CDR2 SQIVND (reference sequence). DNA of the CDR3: TGTGCCAGTAGTATCCTAGCGGGAGGCCCTAGGGAGCAGTACTTC. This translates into CASSILAGGPREQYF.

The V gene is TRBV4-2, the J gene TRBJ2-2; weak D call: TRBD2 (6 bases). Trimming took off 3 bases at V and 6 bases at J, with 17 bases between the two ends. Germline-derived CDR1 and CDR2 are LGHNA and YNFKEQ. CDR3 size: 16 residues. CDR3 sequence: CASSHLDIWGAGELFF. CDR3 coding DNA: TGTGCCAGCAGCCACTTGGACATCTGGGGGGCCGGGGAGCTGTTTTTT.

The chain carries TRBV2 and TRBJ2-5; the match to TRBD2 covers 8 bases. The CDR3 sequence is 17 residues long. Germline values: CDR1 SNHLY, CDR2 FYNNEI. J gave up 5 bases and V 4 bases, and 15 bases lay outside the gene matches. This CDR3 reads CASSGLAGARRMETQYF. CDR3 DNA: TGTGCCAGCAGTGGCCTAGCGGGCGCCCGGCGAATGGAGACCCAGTACTTC.

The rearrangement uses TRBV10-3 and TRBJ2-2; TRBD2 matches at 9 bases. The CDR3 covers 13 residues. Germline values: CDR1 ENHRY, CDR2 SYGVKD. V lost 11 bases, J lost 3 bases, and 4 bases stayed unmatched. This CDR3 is CAFQRGDTGELFF. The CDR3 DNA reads TGTGCCTTTCAGCGGGGGGACACCGGGGAGCTGTTTTTT.

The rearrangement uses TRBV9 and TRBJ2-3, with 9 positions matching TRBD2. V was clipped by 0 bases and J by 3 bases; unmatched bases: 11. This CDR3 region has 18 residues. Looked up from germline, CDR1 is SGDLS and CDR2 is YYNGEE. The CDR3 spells CASSVVALAGPRTDTQYF. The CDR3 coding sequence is TGTGCCAGCAGCGTAGTGGCACTAGCGGGCCCCCGGACAGATACGCAGTATTTT.

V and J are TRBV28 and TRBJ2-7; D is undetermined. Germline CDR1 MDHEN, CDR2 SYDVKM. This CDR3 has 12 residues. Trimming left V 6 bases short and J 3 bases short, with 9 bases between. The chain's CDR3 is CASSQAFYEQYF. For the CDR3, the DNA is TGTGCCAGCAGCCAGGCTTTCTACGAGCAGTACTTC. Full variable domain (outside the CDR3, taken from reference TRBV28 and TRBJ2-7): DVKVTQSSRYLVKRTGEKVFLECVQDMDHENMFWYRQDPGLGLRLIYFSYDVKMKEKGDIPEGYSVSREKKERFSLILESASTNQTSMYLCASSQAFYEQYFGPGTRLTVT.